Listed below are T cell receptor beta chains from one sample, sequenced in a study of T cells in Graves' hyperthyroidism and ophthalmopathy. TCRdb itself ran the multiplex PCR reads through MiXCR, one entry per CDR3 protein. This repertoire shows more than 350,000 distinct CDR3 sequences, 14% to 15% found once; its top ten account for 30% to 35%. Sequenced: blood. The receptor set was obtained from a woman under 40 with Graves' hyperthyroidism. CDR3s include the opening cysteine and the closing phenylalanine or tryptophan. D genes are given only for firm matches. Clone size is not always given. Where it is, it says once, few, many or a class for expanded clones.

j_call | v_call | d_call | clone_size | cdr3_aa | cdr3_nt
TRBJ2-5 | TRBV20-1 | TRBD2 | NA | CSARDGAETSGVVGETQYF | TGCAGTGCTAGAGACGGGGCCGAAACTAGCGGGGTTGTAGGGGAGACCCAGTACTTC
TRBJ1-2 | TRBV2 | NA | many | CASSTGTRIRGYTF | TGTGCCAGCAGCACCGGGACCCGGATACGTGGCTACACCTTC
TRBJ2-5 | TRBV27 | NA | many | CASSGTGYSQETQYF | TGTGCCAGCAGTGGGACGGGATACAGCCAAGAGACCCAGTACTTC
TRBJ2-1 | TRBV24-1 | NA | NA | CATSDLGTGSYNEQSF | NA
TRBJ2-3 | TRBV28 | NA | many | CASSLERLVGTDTQYF | TGTGCCAGCAGTCTAGAACGACTAGTCGGCACAGATACGCAGTATTTT
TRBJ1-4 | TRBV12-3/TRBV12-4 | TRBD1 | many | CASSIQGGLGEKLFF | TGTGCCAGCAGTATACAGGGGGGACTAGGTGAAAAACTGTTTTTT
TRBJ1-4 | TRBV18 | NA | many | CASSPGRNEKLFF | TGTGCCAGCTCACCCGGGCGAAATGAAAAACTGTTTTTT
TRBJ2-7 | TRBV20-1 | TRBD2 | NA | CSASASSGRTHEQYF | TGCAGTGCTAGTGCCTCTAGCGGGAGGACCCACGAGCAGTACTTC
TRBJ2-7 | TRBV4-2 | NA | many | CASSQDLISYEQYF | TGTGCCAGCAGCCAAGATCTGATCTCCTACGAGCAGTACTTC
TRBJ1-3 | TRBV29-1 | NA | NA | CSVAARGTGNTIYF | TGCAGCGTTGCGGCCAGGGGAACTGGAAACACCATATATTTT
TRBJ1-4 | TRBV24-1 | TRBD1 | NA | CATSERQGKDEKLFF | TGTGCCACCAGTGAGAGACAGGGTAAAGATGAAAAACTGTTTTTT
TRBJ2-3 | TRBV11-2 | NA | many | CASSLGQISTDTQYF | TGTGCCAGCAGCTTAGGACAGATTTCCACAGATACGCAGTATTTT
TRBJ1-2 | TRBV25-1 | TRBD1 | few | CASSENRGHGYTF | TGTGCCAGCAGTGAAAACAGGGGGCATGGCTACACCTTC
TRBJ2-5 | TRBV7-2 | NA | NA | CASSSGRRIETQYF | TGTGCCAGCAGCTCCGGACGTAGGATCGAGACCCAGTACTTC
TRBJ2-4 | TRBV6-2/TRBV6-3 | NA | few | CASSYSRLGLAKNIQYF | TGTGCCAGCAGTTACTCAAGGTTGGGTCTAGCCAAAAACATTCAGTACTTC
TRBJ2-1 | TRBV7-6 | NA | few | CASSTSPAEQFF | TGTGCCAGCAGTACGAGCCCCGCCGAGCAGTTCTTC
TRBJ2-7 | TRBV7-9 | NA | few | CASSSLEGRPLSYEQYF | TGTGCCAGCAGCTCCTTGGAGGGGCGACCTCTTTCCTACGAGCAGTACTTC
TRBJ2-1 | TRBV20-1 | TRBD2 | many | CSARTSVNNEQFF | TGCAGTGCCCGGACTAGCGTGAACAATGAGCAGTTCTTC
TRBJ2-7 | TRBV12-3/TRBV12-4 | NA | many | CASTLGSGRGIYEQYF | TGTGCCAGCACCTTGGGTTCCGGCAGGGGAATCTACGAGCAGTACTTC
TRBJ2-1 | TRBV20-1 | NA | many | CSARDPWSGNEQFF | TGCAGTGCTAGAGATCCTTGGAGCGGCAATGAGCAGTTCTTC
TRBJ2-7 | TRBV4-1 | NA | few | CASSQFRGVQDHYEQYF | TGCGCCAGCAGCCAATTTCGAGGAGTTCAGGACCATTACGAGCAGTACTTC
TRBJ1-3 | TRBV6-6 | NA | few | CASSYRLGREGNTIYF | TGTGCCAGCAGTTACCGTTTGGGCAGGGAGGGAAACACCATATATTTT
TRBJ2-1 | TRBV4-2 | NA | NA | CASSQDVLREQFF | TGTGCCAGCAGCCAAGATGTCCTACGTGAGCAGTTCTTC
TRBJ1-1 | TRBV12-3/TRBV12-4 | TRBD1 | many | CASSFRTGGNTEAFF | TGTGCCAGCAGTTTCCGGACAGGGGGGAACACTGAAGCTTTCTTT
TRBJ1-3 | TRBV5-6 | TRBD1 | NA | CASSSVTGANTIYF | TGTGCCAGCAGCTCGGTGACAGGGGCAAACACCATATATTTT
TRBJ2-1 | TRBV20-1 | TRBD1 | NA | CSVYGQGYLSSYNEQFF | TGCAGTGTGTATGGACAGGGATACCTAAGCTCCTACAATGAGCAGTTCTTC
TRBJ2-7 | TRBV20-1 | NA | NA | CSAGRLVGVGNEQYF | TGCAGTGCTGGGAGACTAGTCGGGGTTGGGAATGAGCAGTACTTC
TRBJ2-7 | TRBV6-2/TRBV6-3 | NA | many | CASKASYEQYF | TGTGCCAGCAAGGCAAGTTACGAGCAGTACTTC
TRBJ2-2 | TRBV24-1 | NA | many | CATKGTANTGELFF | TGTGCCACCAAGGGGACGGCGAACACCGGGGAGCTGTTTTTT
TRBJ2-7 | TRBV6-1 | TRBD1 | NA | CASRRQTGGPKNSGFYEQYF | TGTGCCAGCAGGAGACAAACAGGGGGCCCGAAAAATTCCGGCTTCTACGAGCAGTACTTC
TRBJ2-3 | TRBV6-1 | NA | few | CASSITGQGRDTQYF | TGTGCCAGCAGTATCACCGGGCAGGGGAGAGATACGCAGTATTTT
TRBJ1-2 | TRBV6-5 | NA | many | CASSYSNNLFSYGYTF | TGTGCCAGCAGTTACTCGAATAACCTTTTTAGCTATGGCTACACCTTC
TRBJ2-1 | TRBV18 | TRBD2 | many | CATTGTSINEQFF | TGTGCCACTACCGGGACTAGCATCAATGAGCAGTTCTTC
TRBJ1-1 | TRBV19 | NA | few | CASSGRDPATEAFF | TGTGCCAGTAGCGGAAGAGATCCCGCCACTGAAGCTTTCTTT
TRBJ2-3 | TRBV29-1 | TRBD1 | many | CSVELARTGASTDTQYF | TGCAGCGTTGAACTAGCCCGGACAGGAGCTAGCACAGATACGCAGTATTTT
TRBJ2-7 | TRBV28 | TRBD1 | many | CASRSQGTYEQYF | TGTGCCAGCAGGTCACAGGGGACCTACGAGCAGTACTTC
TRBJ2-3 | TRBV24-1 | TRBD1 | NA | CATSELRGSSTDTQYF | TGTGCCACCAGTGAACTCAGGGGGAGTAGCACAGATACGCAGTATTTT
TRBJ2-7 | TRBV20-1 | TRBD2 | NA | CSARGSSGSGPEQYF | TGCAGTGCTAGAGGGAGTAGCGGGAGCGGGCCCGAGCAGTACTTC
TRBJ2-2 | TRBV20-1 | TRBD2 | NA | CSASVAGGSHTGELFF | TGCAGTGCTAGTGTAGCGGGAGGATCTCACACCGGGGAGCTGTTTTTT
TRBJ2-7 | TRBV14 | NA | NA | CASSQGFTERYEQYF | TGTGCCAGCAGCCAAGGATTTACAGAACGTTACGAGCAGTACTTC
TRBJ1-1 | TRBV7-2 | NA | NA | CASSLAGTLERRTEAFF | TGTGCCAGCAGCTTGGCCGGGACGCTGGAAAGAAGGACTGAAGCTTTCTTT
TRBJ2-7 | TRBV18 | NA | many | CASSPRLDQTGEQYF | TGTGCCAGCTCACCACGACTAGATCAAACTGGCGAGCAGTACTTC
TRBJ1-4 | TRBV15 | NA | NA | CATSRDGLATNEKLFF | TGTGCCACCAGCAGAGATGGGCTGGCAACTAATGAAAAACTGTTTTTT
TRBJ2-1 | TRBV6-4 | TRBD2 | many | CASSALAGEDTGEQFF | TGTGCCAGCAGTGCCCTAGCGGGAGAAGATACCGGTGAGCAGTTCTTC
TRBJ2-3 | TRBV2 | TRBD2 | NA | CASKGTSGRDTQYF | TGTGCCAGCAAGGGTACTAGCGGTAGAGATACGCAGTATTTT